This TCR beta chain originates from a study of radiation and T cells in renal cell carcinoma. The CDR3 consists of 14 residues. Germline V CDR1 and CDR2: SQVTM, ANQGSEA. V was pared by 7 bases and J by 5 bases, with 19 bases between. General observations from the study: From baseline, blood top tumor clonotypes peaked at 2 weeks post-radiation.

As for this clone: Antigen specificity is unknown.

The assay was immunoSEQ multiplex PCR, and TCRdb's table has in-frame clones only and misses some. The sample has 100,000 to 150,000 clones, 81% seen once. Time point here: blood 2 weeks post-SBRT. Treatment denoted: 15 Gy SBRT to primary tumor, nephrectomy 4 weeks later. This sample comprised blood, obtained from a patient whose treatment included radiotherapy and nephrectomy. This sequence joins TRBV29-1 and TRBJ2-3, with a weak D call TRBD2 (5 bases). The TCR sequence derives from a man aged 50-60 years with renal cell carcinoma. The CDR3 region is CSGSERSGGDTQYF. Written as DNA, the CDR3 is TGCAGCGGTAGCGAGCGGTCAGGAGGAGATACGCAGTATTTT.